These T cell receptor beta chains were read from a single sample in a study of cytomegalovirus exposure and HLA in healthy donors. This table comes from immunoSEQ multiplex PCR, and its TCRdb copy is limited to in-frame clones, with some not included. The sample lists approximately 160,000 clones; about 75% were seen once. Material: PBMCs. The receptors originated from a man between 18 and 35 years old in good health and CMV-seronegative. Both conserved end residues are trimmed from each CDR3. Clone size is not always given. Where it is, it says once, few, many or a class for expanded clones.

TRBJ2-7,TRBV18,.,ASSPVGDRGRAYEQY
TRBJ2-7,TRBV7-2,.,ASSQGHLAPYEQY
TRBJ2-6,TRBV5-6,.,ASSLLTGRSGANVLT
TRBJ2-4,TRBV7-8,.,ASGPQGPQNIQY
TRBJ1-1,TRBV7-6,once,ASRPRGGRGAF
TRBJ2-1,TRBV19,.,ASSVGGRRYNEQF
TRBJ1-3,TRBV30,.,AWSDGGGNTIY
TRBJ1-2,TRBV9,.,ASSAPSDRLNGYT
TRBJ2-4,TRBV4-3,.,ASSLTRMGAKNIQY
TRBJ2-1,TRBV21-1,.,ASSKVEVAGVNEQF
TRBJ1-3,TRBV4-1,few,ASSQTGTVTGNTIY
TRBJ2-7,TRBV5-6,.,ASSLGLAGEWADYEQY
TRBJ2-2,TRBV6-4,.,ASRRLAGLNTGELF
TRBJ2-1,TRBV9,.,ASSATGLHEQF
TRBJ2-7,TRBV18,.,ASSPPGTSGSYEQY
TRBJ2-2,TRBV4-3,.,ASSQVRDTNTGELF
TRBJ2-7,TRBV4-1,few,ASSQVSGASSYEQY
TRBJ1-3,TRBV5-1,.,ASSYLTGGNTIY
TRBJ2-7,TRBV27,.,ASSFFPTGEQY
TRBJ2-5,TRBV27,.,ASSSPTAGEQTQY